The present entry profiles one TCR beta chain with its context. This clonotype was counted between two and nine times. Its antigen is unknown. Base qualities are not recorded, but no much larger clone differs from it by a single base. Looking up the germline V gene yields CDR1 SGHTA and CDR2 FQGNSA. The CDR3, cysteine through phenylalanine, is 15 amino acids long. Of all the DNA, just the CDR3 is kept, 45 bases in frame from base 1. After removal of 5 bases from V and 2 bases from J, the junction retains 2 bases not matched to a gene. Explained via the paper, the treatment or condition label denotes: live attenuated yellow fever vaccine strain. At each blood-draw timepoint, two biological replicates of bulk PBMCs were collected. A standard Ficoll-Paque protocol was used to isolate PBMCs from peripheral blood. TriZol was used to extract RNA from bulk PBMCs, CD4 and CD8 fractions, and dextramer-positive and dextramer-negative fractions.

The data derive from a study of T cells after yellow fever vaccination (dated by TCRdb to 2018 to 2020). With regard to the full study: Libraries from fractions with low cell numbers were prepared with the SMART-Seq v4 Ultra Low Input RNA kit. To follow T-cell clones before and after primary and booster YFV17D yellow fever vaccination, bulk TCR alpha and beta repertoires were sequenced over time. Two healthy male donors, one aged 18 to 30 and one aged 30 to 40 years, made up the cohort. Blood was drawn at multiple timepoints before and after primary and secondary immunization, with bulk PBMC replicates and cell subsets isolated. The paper as a whole reports these results and caveats: Only a couple of donors were included in the study, so the extent to which the findings can be generalized is limited. A small fraction of clonotypes showed up in both the CD4 and CD8 compartments, probably as a result of convergent recombination. Most clones expanded after primary vaccination (96% of CD4 and about 85% of CD8) were re-detected after the booster, suggesting that broad memory maintenance occurred. FACS-sorted repertoires could contain abundant contaminating clonotypes from the bulk population, so computational filtering was required. Compared with the primary T-cell response, the secondary T-cell response was faster but weaker, reaching its peak on day 5 rather than on day 15.

For sequencing, an Illumina NovaSeq 6000 was employed. Synthesis of TCR cDNA relied on 5'RACE template switching, a step that introduced a universal primer site along with unique molecular identifiers. cDNA synthesis was primed from both the TCR alpha and TCR beta constant segments. Library amplification involved two PCR steps, and the second step added sample barcodes and sequencing adapters. Sequencing of the libraries was done on either Illumina HiSeq 2500 (2x100 bp) or NovaSeq (2x150 bp). As for how the authors treated the data: MIGEC was used to demultiplex reads and collapse the reads into UMI consensus sequences, and MiXCR was used for V(D)J alignment. Vaccine-responding clonotypes were identified with edgeR using replicate PBMC samples, with FDR below 0.01 and a log2 fold change above 5 up to day 15 being required. CD4 or CD8 identity was assigned to each bulk clonotype according to whether the clonotype was present at higher abundance in the sequenced CD4 repertoire or the sequenced CD8 repertoire. In-frame beta chains were kept once TCRdb had trimmed the public reads at Q25 with fastp and called clones with MiXCR. Rows with one shared CDR3 protein collapse into an entry with the most common genes and DNA. The V and J calls follow TCRdb's processing rather than the paper's. The sample table holds about 310,000 distinct CDR3 sequences, of which roughly 3.5% were seen once. The biggest ten clones account for 23% of the sample.

This receptor was taken from a man younger than 35 who received the YFV17D yellow fever vaccine. The chain is assembled from TRBV7-2 and TRBJ2-2; TRBD2 lines up with 10 middle nucleotides. Sample: PBMCs, taken on the day of the yellow fever booster vaccination. The CDR3 sequence is CASSKRGGNTGELFF. The DNA sequence is given as TGTGCCAGCAGCAAGCGGGGGGGCAACACCGGGGAGCTGTTTTTT.